This TCR beta chain is drawn from a study of response to subunit inactivated influenza vaccine. TCRdb reprocessed the RT-PCR reads with MiXCR, giving one entry per CDR3 protein. The table lists some 500,000 distinct CDR3 sequences, 25% of them singletons. This CDR3 is built from 14 residues. Germline V lookup: CDR1 SEHNR, CDR2 FQNEAQ (reference sequence). V lost 5 bases, J lost 2 bases, and 10 bases lay in between. The genes are TRBV7-9 and TRBJ2-1; D gene ambiguous. The receptor comes from a man between 45 and 60 years old who received an inactivated influenza vaccine. Sample: CD4+ T cells sorted from PBMCs, taken more than 4 days after vaccination. CDR3 amino acids: CASSPVSPYNEQFF. Here the CDR3 DNA reads TGTGCCAGCAGCCCGGTCTCTCCCTACAATGAGCAGTTCTTC.